This is a list of T cell receptor beta chains from one sample in a study of cytomegalovirus exposure and HLA in healthy donors. The protocol was immunoSEQ multiplex PCR, while the TCRdb copy is restricted to in-frame clones and leaves out a portion. The table records approximately 230,000 clones, roughly 84% of them present only once. Sequencing was carried out using PBMCs. The receptors were gathered from a man younger than 35 in good health and CMV-seropositive. The CDR3 runs from the conserved cysteine through the conserved F or W. D genes are given only for firm matches. Size is stated for part of the rows, as once, few or many counts, or as a class when the clone is expanded.

abundance	j_gene	v_gene	d_gene	CDR3aa	CDR3nt
-	TRBJ2-7	TRBV10-3	-	CAISQGSYEQYF	TGTGCCATCAGTCAGGGGTCCTACGAGCAGTACTTC
few	TRBJ2-2	TRBV4-2	-	CASTPTGASGELFF	TGTGCCAGCACCCCAACTGGGGCTTCCGGGGAGCTGTTTTTT
-	TRBJ1-2	TRBV5-5	TRBD1	CASSWYGQGDGYTF	TGTGCCAGCAGCTGGTATGGACAGGGGGATGGCTACACCTTC
-	TRBJ1-5	TRBV6-5	TRBD1	CASSPGAGGQPQHF	TGTGCCAGCAGCCCGGGGGCAGGGGGTCAGCCCCAGCATTTT
-	TRBJ2-1	TRBV30	-	CAWSPGGNEQFF	TGTGCCTGGAGTCCCGGGGGTAACGAGCAGTTCTTC
few	TRBJ2-7	TRBV18	TRBD2	CASSPPGLAGVTYEQYF	TGTGCCAGCTCACCTCCGGGACTAGCGGGAGTGACCTACGAGCAGTACTTC
once	TRBJ2-7	TRBV13	TRBD2	CASRPLMGGSNYEQYF	TGTGCCAGCAGACCCCTGATGGGCGGGAGTAACTACGAGCAGTACTTC
-	TRBJ2-7	TRBV29-1	-	CSVEDRGRPYEQYF	TGCAGCGTTGAAGATCGTGGGAGACCCTACGAGCAGTACTTC
-	TRBJ2-1	TRBV5-1	-	CASSLEGAASYNEQFF	TGCGCCAGCAGCTTGGAAGGGGCAGCATCCTACAATGAGCAGTTCTTC
-	TRBJ2-1	TRBV6-5	TRBD2	CASSYSRLAASNEQFF	TGTGCCAGCAGTTACTCGCGGCTAGCGGCATCGAATGAGCAGTTCTTC
once	TRBJ2-1	TRBV4-3	-	CASSQDRGQSYNEQFF	TGCGCCAGCAGCCAAGACCGCGGGCAGTCCTACAATGAGCAGTTCTTC
-	TRBJ2-1	TRBV29-1	TRBD2	CSVEDGTSGAYNEQFF	TGCAGCGTTGAAGATGGGACTAGCGGGGCTTACAATGAGCAGTTCTTC
-	TRBJ2-7	TRBV5-1	TRBD2	CASSLAGGAYEQYF	TGCGCCAGCAGCTTAGCGGGAGGAGCCTACGAGCAGTACTTC
-	TRBJ2-5	TRBV5-1	-	CASSLDGGVYETQYF	TGCGCCAGCAGCTTGGACGGGGGAGTTTATGAGACCCAGTACTTC
-	TRBJ2-3	TRBV11-3	-	CASSLATPDTQYF	TGTGCCAGCAGCCTAGCCACCCCAGATACGCAGTATTTT
-	TRBJ2-7	TRBV27	-	CASSFGGHEQYF	TGTGCCAGCAGTTTTGGGGGACACGAGCAGTACTTC
-	TRBJ1-1	TRBV15	TRBD1	CATSRGQGEAFF	TGTGCCACCAGCAGGGGACAGGGTGAAGCTTTCTTT
-	TRBJ2-7	TRBV28	TRBD2	CASSLAGGPGEQYF	TGTGCCAGCAGTTTAGCGGGAGGCCCGGGTGAGCAGTACTTC
few	TRBJ1-2	TRBV6-5	-	CASSYSSNSYGYTF	TGTGCCAGCAGTTACTCCTCGAATAGCTATGGCTACACCTTC
-	TRBJ2-7	TRBV6-1	TRBD1	CASSERDRGYEQYF	TGTGCCAGCAGTGAAAGGGACAGGGGCTACGAGCAGTACTTC
-	TRBJ1-1	TRBV6-5	-	CASRRAAEAFF	TGTGCCAGCAGGAGGGCAGCGGAAGCTTTCTTT
once	TRBJ2-1	TRBV7-9	-	CASSPGGEQFF	TGTGCCAGCAGCCCTGGCGGTGAGCAGTTCTTC
-	TRBJ1-5	TRBV10-1	-	CASSSDKTSNQPQHF	TGCGCCAGCAGTTCGGACAAGACTAGCAATCAGCCCCAGCATTTT
-	TRBJ2-7	TRBV6-1	TRBD1	CASSEGLWTGVREQYF	TGTGCCAGCAGTGAGGGTTTGTGGACAGGGGTTCGAGAGCAGTACTTC
-	TRBJ2-5	TRBV20-1	-	CSAPRGETQYF	TGCAGTGCCCCCCGAGGAGAGACCCAGTACTTC
-	TRBJ2-5	TRBV7-8	TRBD2	CASRLAGQETQYF	TGTGCCAGCAGGCTAGCGGGGCAAGAGACCCAGTACTTC
-	TRBJ2-1	TRBV5-1	TRBD2	CASSLVSGSSYNEQFF	TGCGCCAGCAGCTTGGTTAGCGGGAGTTCCTACAATGAGCAGTTCTTC
few	TRBJ2-1	TRBV7-9	TRBD2	CASSFGGREDEQFF	TGTGCCAGCAGCTTCGGCGGGAGGGAGGATGAGCAGTTCTTC
-	TRBJ1-1	TRBV10-3	TRBD1	CAISRQGGDTEAFF	TGTGCCATCAGTCGACAGGGCGGGGACACTGAAGCTTTCTTT
-	TRBJ1-1	TRBV2	-	CASSEAHLGWANTEAFF	TGTGCCAGCAGTGAAGCGCATCTGGGTTGGGCGAACACTGAAGCTTTCTTT
-	TRBJ2-1	TRBV27	TRBD1	CASSPGVGQAGGDEQFF	TGTGCCAGCAGTCCCGGCGTAGGACAGGCTGGGGGCGATGAGCAGTTCTTC
-	TRBJ2-3	TRBV5-6	TRBD2	CASSWRGGDTQYF	TGTGCCAGCAGCTGGCGGGGGGGAGATACGCAGTATTTT
few	TRBJ2-1	TRBV11-2	TRBD2	CASSPSGSSYNEQFF	TGTGCCAGCAGCCCTAGCGGTTCCTCCTACAATGAGCAGTTCTTC
once	TRBJ1-1	TRBV28	-	CASSFITGSNTEAFF	TGTGCCAGCAGTTTTATCACAGGCTCGAACACTGAAGCTTTCTTT
-	TRBJ2-7	TRBV19	-	CASSIGGTPLDEQYF	TGTGCCAGTAGTATAGGGGGGACGCCGTTGGACGAGCAGTACTTC
-	TRBJ2-7	TRBV29-1	-	CNPEPGRRPIEQYF	TGCAACCCCGAACCTGGCAGGCGACCTATTGAGCAGTACTTC
-	TRBJ1-1	TRBV6-5	-	CASRIGEIAEAFF	TGTGCCAGCAGGATAGGGGAGATCGCTGAAGCTTTCTTT